The clone carrying this T cell receptor (beta chain) occurred a few times. Antigen specificity is unknown. TCRdb reanalysed the RT-PCR reads using MiXCR and keeps one entry per CDR3 protein. The sample has roughly 700,000 distinct CDR3 sequences, 15% to 19% seen once. The V end lost 0 bases, the J end lost 6 bases, and 11 bases lay between the germline ends. The germline V gene has CDR1 MGHRA and CDR2 YSYEKL. This CDR3 has 15 amino acids. This specimen belongs to a study of response to subunit inactivated influenza vaccine. Study results and limitations: Each seasonal flu vaccination may recruit only limited new T cells, authors suggested.

The receptor comes from a man in his fifties or sixties who received an inactivated influenza vaccine. Sequencing was performed on PBMCs from blood, taken 11 to 12 days after vaccination. The V gene is TRBV4-1, the J gene TRBJ1-4; no firm D call. The CDR3 is CASSQDGLQYEKLFF. For the CDR3, the DNA is TGCGCCAGCAGCCAAGATGGTCTGCAGTATGAAAAACTGTTTTTT.